Each of the 29 T cell receptor beta chains below was sequenced from the same sample in a study of T cell repertoires in cytomegalovirus infection (dated by TCRdb to between 2018 and 2020). Sequenced on an Illumina HiSeq 1500. The public reads were reprocessed in TCRdb via fastp at Q25 and MiXCR, keeping in-frame beta chains. Rows are unified per CDR3 protein, each entry keeping the most common DNA and genes. The table for this sample lists approximately 750,000 distinct CDR3 sequences; approximately 40% of them were counted only once. The ten biggest clones cover 2.5% to 3.5% of the sample. Material: PBMCs. The receptors stem from a human donor in good health (CMV status not recorded). Some clones in this sample may be carry-over from other donors' samples.

This clonotype was recorded a few times. This chain joins TRBV6-5 and TRBJ2-1; maybe TRBD2 (6 bases). Germline V gene lookup returns CDR1 MNHEY and CDR2 SVGAGI. The ends were cut back, 2 bases at V and 9 bases at J, with 17 bases in the middle. The CDR3 covers 15 residues. CDR3 protein: CASSYAASGVGEQFF. In DNA form, the CDR3 reads TGTGCCAGCAGTTACGCCGCGTCGGGAGTGGGTGAGCAGTTCTTC.

The V call is TRBV5-1, the J call TRBJ1-2, with 8 bases aligning to TRBD1. CDR1 and CDR2 (germline): SGHRS, YFSETQ. The CDR3 is 16 amino acids. After removal of 4 bases from V and 2 bases from J, the junction contained 10 bases not matched to a gene. The CDR3 loop reads CASSQGQGPRNYGYTF. As DNA, the CDR3 is TGCGCCAGCAGCCAAGGACAGGGACCACGGAACTATGGCTACACCTTC.

This clonotype was counted between two and nine times. The rearrangement links TRBV19 to TRBJ1-1; D remains unclear. V lost 3 bases to trimming and J lost 5 bases, with 10 bases between them. The V gene's germline CDR1 is LNHDA and CDR2 SQIVND (reference sequence). The CDR3 is made up of 13 amino acids. The CDR3 coding sequence is TGTGCCAGTAGTATCTTCGTAGGGACTGAAGCTTTCTTT. It specifies CASSIFVGTEAFF.

V and J are TRBV28 and TRBJ1-1; possibly TRBD1 for D (5 bases). CDR3 length equals 17 residues. The V end was cut by 3 bases, the J end by 0 bases, with 17 bases between. The V gene's germline CDR1 is MDHEN and CDR2 SYDVKM. The CDR3 nucleotides are TGTGCCAGCAGTTTTGTCCAGGGATTACACATGAACACTGAAGCTTTCTTT. Translation gives CASSFVQGLHMNTEAFF.

The rearrangement joins TRBV20-1 to TRBJ1-4; the D gene is possibly TRBD1 (6 bases). Germline values: CDR1 DFQATT, CDR2 SNEGSKA (reference sequence). Trimming took off 2 bases at V and 4 bases at J, with 17 bases between the two ends. The CDR3 covers 16 residues. CDR3 residues: CSARPLAGANNEKLFF. CDR3 DNA: TGCAGTGCTAGACCACTGGCGGGGGCTAATAATGAAAAACTGTTTTTT.

In the case of this clonotype: Given the absence of the conserved phenylalanine or tryptophan at the CDR3 end, a read error is likely. The chain uses TRBV7-2 and TRBJ2-1; 8 nucleotides align to TRBD2. The V and J ends lost 0 bases and 7 bases, in that order; junction bases with no gene match: 5. Germline V gene data show CDR1 as SGHTA and CDR2 as FQGNSA. The CDR3 has 15 residues. The CDR3 reads CASSLASGIKNEQFL. The CDR3 bases are TGTGCCAGCAGCTTAGCTAGCGGGATTAAAAATGAGCAGTTCTTA.

Notes on this clonotype: Likely a read error: the CDR3 ends without its conserved phenylalanine or tryptophan. The chain is built from TRBV11-2 and TRBJ2-1; 11 bases are shared with TRBD1. This CDR3 is 14 amino acids long. Germline loops: CDR1 SGHAT, CDR2 FQNNGV. The V segment lost 8 bases and the J segment 7 bases; nucleotides outside the gene matches: 7. CDR3 nucleotides: TGTGCCAGCCAGGACAGGGGGCAACGGAATGAGCAGTTCTTA. This translates into CASQDRGQRNEQFL.

The chain combines TRBV29-1 with TRBJ2-3, with 8 bases lining up with TRBD1. The CDR3 loop spans 13 amino acids. V shed 8 bases, J shed 4 bases, and the junction held 8 bases outside the gene matches. CDR1 is SQVTM and CDR2 is ANQGSEA in the germline V gene. CDR3 in DNA: TGCAGCCTAATCCGACAGGGGCCAGATACGCAGTATTTT. Amino acids: CSLIRQGPDTQYF.

In regard to this clonotype: A much larger clonotype is one base distant, so this may be a read error. Since the CDR3 does not end with the conserved phenylalanine or tryptophan, this likely comes from a read error. V is TRBV7-8 and J is TRBJ2-1, with D possibly called TRBD1 or TRBD2 (5 bases each). Deletions cut 1 base from V and 7 bases from J, with 20 bases between. The CDR3 runs to 17 residues. Germline loops: CDR1 SGHVS, CDR2 FQNEAQ. The CDR3 here is CASSLEEYRDGPNEQFY. Here the CDR3 DNA reads TGTGCCAGCAGCTTAGAGGAATATAGGGACGGCCCGAATGAGCAGTTCTAC.

This clonotype was found many times. J is TRBJ2-3 and V is TRBV7-2; TRBD2 is a possible D gene (6 bases). Deletions cut 3 bases from V and 5 bases from J, with 15 bases between. The CDR3 extends over 15 amino acids. Per germline, CDR1 SGHTA and CDR2 FQGNSA. The CDR3 loop reads CASSFASGSEDTQYF. CDR3 coding DNA: TGTGCCAGCAGCTTTGCATCCGGGAGTGAAGATACGCAGTATTTT.

This clonotype was seen more than once but under ten times. V usage is TRBV11-2 and J usage is TRBJ1-2, with D hard to call. From germline, CDR1 is SGHAT and CDR2 FQNNGV. Trimming removed 5 bases from V and 1 base from J, with 11 bases in between. This CDR3 contains 14 residues. The DNA for the CDR3 is TGTGCCAGCAGCGAACCCGGATTTAACTATGGCTACACCTTC. Translation: CASSEPGFNYGYTF.

This clonotype has only a few counts. The V and J genes are TRBV4-1 and TRBJ1-3; 9 bases agree with TRBD1. Germline assignment: CDR1 MGHRA and CDR2 YSYEKL. V was clipped by 2 bases and J by 0 bases; unmatched bases: 5. The CDR3 length is 17 residues. The CDR3 spells CASSQFGQGNSGNTIYF. CDR3 coding DNA: TGCGCCAGCAGCCAATTTGGACAGGGGAACTCTGGAAACACCATATATTTT.

This chain connects TRBV19 to TRBJ1-5; 8 bases fit TRBD1. In germline, CDR1 is LNHDA, CDR2 SQIVND (reference sequence). J gave up 2 bases and V 2 bases, and 8 bases lay outside the gene matches. This CDR3 contains 17 residues. As DNA, the CDR3 is TGTGCCAGTAGTATAACAGGGGGTTCGAGGGGCAATCAGCCCCAGCATTTT. This translates into CASSITGGSRGNQPQHF.

On this clonotype: The junction departs from germline at one end; a sequencing error may be responsible. The V call is TRBV28, the J call TRBJ2-2; 7 positions agree with TRBD1. The CDR3 is 18 amino acids. Looked up from germline, CDR1 is MDHEN and CDR2 is SYDVKM. CDR3 nucleotide sequence: TGTGCCAGCAGTTCCCAATCCAACAGGGGTCGGGACACCGGGGATCTGTTTTTT. Translation gives CASSSQSNRGRDTGDLFF.

This clonotype was seen only once. With a much larger clone just one base away, this may be a read error. The V call is TRBV6-6, the J call TRBJ2-7, with TRBD1 identical over 8 bases. CDR3 length: 12 amino acids. CDR1 and CDR2 from the germline V gene are MNHNY and SVGAGI (reference sequence). The CDR3 DNA reads as TGTGCCAGCGGACAGGGACTCCACGAGCAGTCCTTC. Its translation is CASGQGLHEQSF.

There are a few counts of this clonotype. This rearrangement joins TRBV28 to TRBJ2-7; D gene uncertain. V was shortened by 9 bases and J by 0 bases, with 15 bases between the two germline ends. The CDR3 is 14 residues long. The V gene's germline CDR1 is MDHEN and CDR2 SYDVKM. The CDR3 nucleotides read TGTGCCAGTATAAGTACAAGGAGCTCCTACGAGCAGTACTTC. Residues: CASISTRSSYEQYF.

This sequence joins TRBV28 and TRBJ1-2, with D perhaps matching TRBD1 (6 bases). Deletions cut 6 bases from V and 3 bases from J, with 26 bases between. In germline, CDR1 is MDHEN, CDR2 SYDVKM. The CDR3 totals 18 residues. This chain's CDR3 is CASRFYSGASYSDYGYTF. The CDR3 DNA sequence: TGTGCCAGCAGGTTTTACTCAGGGGCCTCTTACTCCGACTATGGCTACACCTTC.

This chain connects TRBV2 to TRBJ1-1; a weak D match, TRBD1 (5 bases). Germline-derived CDR1 and CDR2 are SNHLY and FYNNEI. V was cut by 4 bases and J by 7 bases, with 16 bases left in between. The CDR3 length is 14 residues. CDR3 loop: CASSATWGRGEAFF. The CDR3 DNA reads TGTGCCAGCAGTGCGACATGGGGACGAGGTGAAGCTTTCTTT.

This chain uses TRBV29-1 with TRBJ1-5; tentative D call: TRBD1 (6 bases). There are 10 residues in the CDR3. Trimming shortened V by 6 bases and J by 6 bases, and 6 bases separated the two germline ends. The germline V gene has CDR1 SQVTM and CDR2 ANQGSEA. The CDR3, as DNA: TGCAGCGTAGGGGGTCAGCCCCAGCATTTT. Amino acids: CSVGGQPQHF.

This rearrangement joins TRBV28 to TRBJ1-3; no clear D gene. Looked up from germline, CDR1 is MDHEN and CDR2 is SYDVKM. The CDR3 has 16 residues. Trimming shortened V by 4 bases and J by 7 bases, and 20 bases separated the two germline ends. The CDR3 is CASSSARTHTGNTIYF. The CDR3 DNA follows: TGTGCCAGCAGTTCCGCCCGGACCCACACCGGGAACACCATATATTTT.

As for this clonotype: At one end the junction does not follow the germline gene, possibly because of a read error. The chain combines TRBV2 with TRBJ2-2; TRBD2 aligns across 12 bases. The V gene's germline CDR1 is SNHLY and CDR2 FYNNEI. The CDR3 runs to 18 residues. CDR3: CASREGLAGRPVTGELFF. The CDR3 DNA reads TGTGCCAGCAGGGAAGGACTAGCGGGGCGTCCGGTGACCGGGGAGCTGTTTTTT.

This clonotype was seen more than once but under ten times. The chain uses TRBV5-5 and TRBJ2-7; D possibly corresponds to TRBD1 (6 bases). The V end lost 5 bases, the J end lost 3 bases, and 15 bases lay between the germline ends. This CDR3 is 14 amino acids long. Looked up from germline, CDR1 is SGHKS and CDR2 is YYEKEE (reference sequence). CDR3 coding DNA: TGTGCCAGCAGTCCATATGGACAGAACTACGAGCAGTACTTC. It translates to CASSPYGQNYEQYF. Filled out from reference TRBV5-5 and TRBJ2-7, the complete variable domain reads DAGVTQSPTHLIKTRGQQVTLRCSPISGHKSVSWYQQVLGQGPQFIFQYYEKEERGRGNFPDRFSARQFPNYSSELNVNALLLGDSALYLCASSPYGQNYEQYFGPGTRLTVT.

This clonotype appeared a few times. V is TRBV28 and J is TRBJ1-2; a weak D match, TRBD1 (6 bases). Trimming removed 3 bases from V and 2 bases from J, with 16 bases in between. Germline V gene data show CDR1 as MDHEN and CDR2 as SYDVKM. This CDR3 contains 16 residues. This chain's CDR3 is CASSFTEGVVNYGYTF. The CDR3 DNA reads as TGTGCCAGCAGTTTCACGGAGGGGGTAGTAAACTATGGCTACACCTTC.

Remarks on this clonotype: It may be a read error: a sequence one base away is much more abundant. The chain links TRBV10-3 to TRBJ1-1; D is unclear. The CDR3 is 12 amino acids. The germline CDR1 and CDR2 sequences are ENHRY and SYGVKD. V was trimmed by 7 bases and J by 0 bases, leaving 6 bases between them. The CDR3 DNA reads TGTGCCATCATGAGGGTGAACACTGAAGCTTTCTTT. This gives the protein CAIMRVNTEAFF.

Turning to this clonotype: Germline is not matched at one junction end, which may reflect a read error. The gene calls are TRBV7-6 and TRBJ1-1; a possible D gene is TRBD1 (6 bases). CDR3 length: 15 amino acids. CDR1 and CDR2 from the germline V gene are SGHVS and FNYEAQ. The CDR3 reads CASSTLTGINTEALF. The CDR3 DNA reads TGTGCCAGCAGCACCTTGACAGGTATAAACACTGAAGCTTTATTT.

J is TRBJ2-4 and V is TRBV2, with 12 bases aligning to TRBD2. Germline lookup yields CDR1 SNHLY and CDR2 FYNNEI. The V segment lost 4 bases and the J segment 6 bases; nucleotides outside the gene matches: 10. This CDR3 comprises 17 residues. CDR3 loop: CASSGSSGGVGGNIQYF. CDR3 coding DNA: TGTGCCAGCAGTGGATCTAGCGGGGGGGTAGGAGGAAACATTCAGTACTTC.

The J gene is TRBJ1-2, the V gene TRBV5-1; a possible D gene is TRBD1 (6 bases). The germline V and J ends were trimmed by 4 bases and 5 bases, with 15 bases remaining between them. This CDR3 has 14 amino acids. CDR1 is SGHRS, CDR2 YFSETQ, per germline. This chain's CDR3 is CASSLEGRGYGYTF. CDR3 bases: TGCGCCAGCAGCCTGGAGGGCAGGGGATATGGCTACACCTTC. Full variable domain (remainder filled in from reference TRBV5-1 and TRBJ1-2): KAGVTQTPRYLIKTRGQQVTLSCSPISGHRSVSWYQQTPGQGLQFLFEYFSETQRNKGNFPGRFSGRQFSNSRSEMNVSTLELGDSALYLCASSLEGRGYGYTFGSGTRLTVV.

The rearrangement links TRBV19 to TRBJ2-5; the match to TRBD2 covers 14 bases. This CDR3 contains 17 residues. V shed 5 bases, J shed 5 bases, and the junction held 10 bases outside the gene matches. Per the germline V gene, CDR1 is LNHDA and CDR2 is SQIVND (reference sequence). CDR3 residues: CASSGEGLAGGSETQYF. The CDR3 bases are TGTGCCAGTAGTGGAGAAGGACTAGCGGGGGGATCCGAGACCCAGTACTTC.

This clonotype was seen repeatedly, ten times or more. The chain has TRBV12-3 or TRBV12-4 and TRBJ2-3; 9 bases map to TRBD2. CDR3 length: 17 residues. Trimming cost V 2 bases and J 2 bases; bases outside gene matches: 8. CDR3 sequence: CASSLWAGGAFTDTQYF. The CDR3 DNA is TGTGCCAGCAGTTTATGGGCGGGAGGGGCCTTCACAGATACGCAGTATTTT.